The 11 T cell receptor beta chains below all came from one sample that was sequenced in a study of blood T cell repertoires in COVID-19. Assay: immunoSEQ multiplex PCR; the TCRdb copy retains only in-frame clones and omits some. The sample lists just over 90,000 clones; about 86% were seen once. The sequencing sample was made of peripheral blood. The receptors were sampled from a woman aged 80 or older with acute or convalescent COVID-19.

This CDR3 reads CASSELDSSYNEQFF. CDR3 coding DNA: TGTGCCAGCAGTGAACTGGACAGCTCCTACAATGAGCAGTTCTTC. The chain has TRBV6-1 and TRBJ2-1, with a tentative D call TRBD1 (6 bases). Trimming took 2 bases from V and 0 from J, leaving 8 bases between them. Germline CDR1 MNHNS, CDR2 SASEGT. The CDR3 covers 15 residues.

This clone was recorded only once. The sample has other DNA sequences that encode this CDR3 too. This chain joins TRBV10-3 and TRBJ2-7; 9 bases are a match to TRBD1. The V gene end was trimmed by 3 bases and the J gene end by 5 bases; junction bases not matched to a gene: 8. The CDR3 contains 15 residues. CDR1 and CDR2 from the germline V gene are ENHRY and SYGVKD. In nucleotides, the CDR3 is TGTGCCATCAGTGATCCCAGGGACAGGGTCGACGAGCAGTACTTC. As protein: CAISDPRDRVDEQYF.

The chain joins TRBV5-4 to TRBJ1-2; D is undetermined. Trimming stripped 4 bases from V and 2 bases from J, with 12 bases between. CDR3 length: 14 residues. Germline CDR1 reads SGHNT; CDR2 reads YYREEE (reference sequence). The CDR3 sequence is CASSPPGPNYGYTF. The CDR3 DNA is TGTGCCAGCAGCCCCCCGGGTCCCAACTATGGCTACACCTTC. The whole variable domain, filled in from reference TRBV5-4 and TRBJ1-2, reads ETGVTQSPTHLIKTRGQQVTLRCSSQSGHNTVSWYQQALGQGPQFIFQYYREEENGRGNFPPRFSGLQFPNYSSELNVNALELDDSALYLCASSPPGPNYGYTFGSGTRLTVV.

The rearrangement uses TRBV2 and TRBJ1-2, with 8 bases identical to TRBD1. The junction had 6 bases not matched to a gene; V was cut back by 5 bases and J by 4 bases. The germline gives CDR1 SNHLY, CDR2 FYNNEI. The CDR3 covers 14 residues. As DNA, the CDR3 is TGTGCCAGCAGTTCTGGGACAGGAACCTATGGCTACACCTTC. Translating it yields CASSSGTGTYGYTF.

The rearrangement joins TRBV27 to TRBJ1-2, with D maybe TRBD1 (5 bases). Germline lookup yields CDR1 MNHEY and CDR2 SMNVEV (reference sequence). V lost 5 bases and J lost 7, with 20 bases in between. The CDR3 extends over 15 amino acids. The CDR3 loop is CASSLIPADRGGYTF. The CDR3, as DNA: TGTGCCAGCAGTCTTATTCCCGCCGACAGAGGTGGCTACACCTTC.

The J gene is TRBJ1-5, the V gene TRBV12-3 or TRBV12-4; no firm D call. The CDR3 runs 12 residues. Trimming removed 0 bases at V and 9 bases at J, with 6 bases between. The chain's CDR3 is CASSLAAGPQHF. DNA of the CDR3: TGTGCCAGCAGTTTAGCGGCTGGGCCCCAGCATTTT.

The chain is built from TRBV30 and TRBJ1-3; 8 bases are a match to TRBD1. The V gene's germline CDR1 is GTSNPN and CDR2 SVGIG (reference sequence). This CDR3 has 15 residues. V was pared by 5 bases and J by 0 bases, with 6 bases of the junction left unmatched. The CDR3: CAWGQGEFSGNTIYF. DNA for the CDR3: TGTGCCTGGGGACAGGGCGAATTCTCTGGAAACACCATATATTTT.

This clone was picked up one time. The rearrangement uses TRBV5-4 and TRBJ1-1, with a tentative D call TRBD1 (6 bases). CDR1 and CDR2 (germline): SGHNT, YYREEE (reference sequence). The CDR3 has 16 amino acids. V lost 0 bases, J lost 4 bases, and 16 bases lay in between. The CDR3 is CASSLVGAPSGTEAFF. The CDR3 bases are TGTGCCAGCAGCTTGGTGGGGGCCCCGAGTGGCACTGAAGCTTTCTTT.

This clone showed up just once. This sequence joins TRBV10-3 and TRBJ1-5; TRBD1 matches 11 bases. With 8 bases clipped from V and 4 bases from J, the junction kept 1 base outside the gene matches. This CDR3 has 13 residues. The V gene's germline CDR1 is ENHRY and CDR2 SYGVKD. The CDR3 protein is CAIGTGGNQPQHF. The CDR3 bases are TGTGCCATCGGGACAGGGGGTAATCAGCCCCAGCATTTT.

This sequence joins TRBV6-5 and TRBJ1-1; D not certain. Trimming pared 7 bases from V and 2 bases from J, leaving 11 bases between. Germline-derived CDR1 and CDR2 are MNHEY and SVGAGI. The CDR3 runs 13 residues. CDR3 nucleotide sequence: TGTGCCAGCACCTTTACGGGAAACACTGAAGCTTTCTTT. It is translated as CASTFTGNTEAFF.

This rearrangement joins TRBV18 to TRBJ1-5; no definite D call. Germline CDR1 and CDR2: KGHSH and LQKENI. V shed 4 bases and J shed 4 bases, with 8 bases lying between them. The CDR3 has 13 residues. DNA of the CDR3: TGTGCCAGCTCACGAGGGTTAAATCAGCCCCAGCATTTT. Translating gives CASSRGLNQPQHF.